This passage covers 17 T cell receptor beta chains from one sample sequenced in a study of T cell responses to AZD1222 COVID-19 vaccine. Method: immunoSEQ multiplex PCR; TCRdb's copy keeps in-frame clones and lacks some. The sample contains roughly 130,000 clones, around nine tenths of which appear only once. Sample: peripheral blood, taken on day 0 of AZD1222 vaccination. The receptors come from an adult in good health.

The chain joins TRBV27 to TRBJ1-1; no clear D gene. The germline CDR1 and CDR2 sequences are MNHEY and SMNVEV (reference sequence). The germline V and J ends were trimmed by 2 bases and 5 bases, with 9 bases remaining between them. CDR3 length: 13 residues. The CDR3 spells CASSLMGGTEAFF. The CDR3, as DNA: TGTGCCAGCAGTTTAATGGGTGGGACTGAAGCTTTCTTT.

The chain links TRBV1 to TRBJ2-5; the table's D call, TRBD1, was not checked against the DNA. TRBV1 is designated a pseudogene. This CDR3 is 16 amino acids long. CDR3 DNA: TGCACCAGCAGCCAAATTGTCGCAGGGGGCTTGGAGACCCAGTACTTC. Residues: CTSSQIVAGGLETQYF.

In this sample, this clone turned up a few times. The chain links TRBV4-3 to TRBJ2-1; D possibly uses TRBD1 or TRBD2 (6 bases each). Germline lookup yields CDR1 LGHNA and CDR2 YSLEER. V was clipped by 0 bases and J by 3 bases, with 15 bases between them. This CDR3 has 17 amino acids. The DNA of the CDR3 is TGCGCCAGCAGCCAAGACCCCCCACAGGGAGGCTACAATGAGCAGTTCTTC. It codes for CASSQDPPQGGYNEQFF.

The chain recombines TRBV27 with TRBJ2-1; 10 bases are shared with TRBD2. V gave up 3 bases and J gave up 4 bases; unmatched junction bases: 3. The CDR3 extends over 15 amino acids. Germline V gene sequence: CDR1 MNHEY, CDR2 SMNVEV (reference sequence). The CDR3 sequence: CASSFSAGGYNEQFF. The CDR3 DNA follows: TGTGCCAGCAGTTTTTCAGCGGGAGGGTACAATGAGCAGTTCTTC.

V gene TRBV6-1 combines with J gene TRBJ1-5, with TRBD1 identical over 9 bases. CDR3 size: 15 residues. Losses at the gene ends were 3 bases for V and 6 bases for J; bases not matched to a gene: 6. Per the germline V gene, CDR1 is MNHNS and CDR2 is SASEGT. CDR3 coding DNA: TGTGCCAGCAGTGACCGAAGGACAGGGGCTCAGCCCCAGCATTTT. This encodes CASSDRRTGAQPQHF.

The chain couples TRBV6-5 to TRBJ1-6; D call uncertain. Germline lookup yields CDR1 MNHEY and CDR2 SVGAGI. V lost 10 bases and J 10 bases, leaving 8 bases between the germline ends. The CDR3 is 10 amino acids. CDR3 sequence reads: CATAVSPLHF. Here the CDR3 DNA reads TGTGCCACGGCGGTCTCACCCCTCCACTTT.

This clone appeared once. The V gene is TRBV7-9, the J gene TRBJ2-1; D is possibly TRBD2 (6 bases). V shed 8 bases and J shed 8 bases, with 25 bases lying between them. This CDR3 spans 16 amino acids. Germline CDR1 is SEHNR and CDR2 is FQNEAQ (reference sequence). The CDR3 bases are TGTGCCAGCCGCAATGGCCAGGGAGGTCGGATCCATGAGCAGTTCTTC. Protein sequence: CASRNGQGGRIHEQFF. Full variable domain (missing parts from reference TRBV7-9 and TRBJ2-1): DTGVSQNPRHKITKRGQNVTFRCDPISEHNRLYWYRQTLGQGPEFLTYFQNEAQLEKSRLLSDRFSAERPKGSFSTLEIQRTEQGDSAMYLCASRNGQGGRIHEQFFGPGTRLTVL.

This clone was observed once. The genes are TRBV10-3 and TRBJ2-3, with a tentative D call TRBD2 (6 bases). Deletions cut 6 bases from V and 7 bases from J, with 8 bases between. This CDR3 contains 11 residues. CDR1 and CDR2 from the germline V gene are ENHRY and SYGVKD. CDR3 DNA: TGTGCCATCAGGGGAGGAAATACGCAGTATTTT. This encodes CAIRGGNTQYF.

The chain recombines TRBV6-1 with TRBJ1-2; 7 positions match TRBD1. CDR3 length: 17 amino acids. Germline loops: CDR1 MNHNS, CDR2 SASEGT. Trimming at V came to 1 base and at J to 0 bases, leaving 8 bases not matched to a gene. The CDR3 DNA is TGTGCCAGCAGTGAAGTAGCAGGGGGGAGAGCTAACTATGGCTACACCTTC. It specifies CASSEVAGGRANYGYTF.

The V gene is TRBV6-1, the J gene TRBJ1-1; D uncertain. V shed 2 bases and J shed 2 bases, with 6 bases lying between them. Per the germline V gene, CDR1 is MNHNS and CDR2 is SASEGT. CDR3 length: 13 residues. The CDR3 sequence: CASSEILNTEAFF. CDR3 nucleotide sequence: TGTGCCAGCAGTGAAATCCTTAACACTGAAGCTTTCTTT.

V and J are TRBV18 and TRBJ2-7; D call uncertain. The germline gives CDR1 KGHSH, CDR2 LQKENI. Trimming took 2 bases from V and 3 from J, leaving 8 bases between them. The CDR3 is 13 amino acids. The CDR3 reads CASSPEAIYEQYF. The CDR3 DNA reads TGTGCCAGCTCACCAGAGGCGATCTACGAGCAGTACTTC. Drawing the rest from reference TRBV18 and TRBJ2-7, the complete variable domain is NAGVMQNPRHLVRRRGQEARLRCSPMKGHSHVYWYRQLPEEGLKFMVYLQKENIIDESGMPKERFSAEFPKEGPSILRIQQVVRGDSAAYFCASSPEAIYEQYFGPGTRLTVT.

The J gene is TRBJ1-6, the V gene TRBV15, with D hard to call. From germline, CDR1 is LNHNV and CDR2 YYDKDF (reference sequence). The V end was cut by 0 bases, the J end by 7 bases, with 1 base between. The CDR3 totals 12 residues. The CDR3 reads CATSRENSPLHF. The CDR3 bases are TGTGCCACCAGCAGAGAAAATTCACCCCTCCACTTT.

V usage is TRBV12-3 or TRBV12-4 and J usage is TRBJ1-2; D remains unclear. CDR3 size: 13 residues. Trimming cost V 6 bases and J 6 bases, with 14 bases left between them. The CDR3 loop reads CASSPASAHGYTF. CDR3 coding DNA: TGTGCCAGCAGCCCTGCCTCAGCCCATGGCTACACCTTC.

This clone was seen a handful of times. The J gene is TRBJ2-7, the V gene TRBV20-1; no clear D. Between the trimmed V and J ends, which lost 2 bases and 3 bases, there was a span of 5 bases. The CDR3 runs 11 residues. In germline, CDR1 is DFQATT, CDR2 SNEGSKA (reference sequence). The CDR3 is CSARRVYEQYF. CDR3 bases: TGCAGTGCTAGACGGGTCTACGAGCAGTACTTC.

The chain uses TRBV9 and TRBJ1-5; possibly TRBD1 for D (6 bases). Looked up from germline, CDR1 is SGDLS and CDR2 is YYNGEE. This CDR3 has 15 amino acids. V shed 0 bases and J shed 4 bases, with 11 bases lying between them. The CDR3 sequence: CASSVGGAPNQPQHF. For the CDR3, the DNA is TGTGCCAGCAGCGTAGGGGGGGCACCGAATCAGCCCCAGCATTTT.

The chain links TRBV7-3 to TRBJ2-5, with a tentative D call TRBD2 (7 bases). The V gene lost 3 bases and the J gene lost 2 bases, with 16 bases spanning the gap. CDR3 length equals 16 residues. CDR1 is SGHTA and CDR2 is FQGTGA in the germline V gene. CDR3 protein: CASSFGGGGPQETQYF. CDR3 nucleotides: TGTGCCAGCAGCTTCGGAGGGGGAGGGCCTCAAGAGACCCAGTACTTC.

The genes are TRBV4-3 and TRBJ2-7; the match to TRBD2 covers 8 bases. The J segment lost 3 bases and the V segment lost 0 bases, leaving 7 bases of the junction unmatched. The germline V gene has CDR1 LGHNA and CDR2 YSLEER. This CDR3 spans 16 amino acids. CDR3 protein: CASSQDRSGSRYEQYF. Here the CDR3 DNA reads TGCGCCAGCAGCCAAGATAGGAGCGGGAGCCGCTACGAGCAGTACTTC.